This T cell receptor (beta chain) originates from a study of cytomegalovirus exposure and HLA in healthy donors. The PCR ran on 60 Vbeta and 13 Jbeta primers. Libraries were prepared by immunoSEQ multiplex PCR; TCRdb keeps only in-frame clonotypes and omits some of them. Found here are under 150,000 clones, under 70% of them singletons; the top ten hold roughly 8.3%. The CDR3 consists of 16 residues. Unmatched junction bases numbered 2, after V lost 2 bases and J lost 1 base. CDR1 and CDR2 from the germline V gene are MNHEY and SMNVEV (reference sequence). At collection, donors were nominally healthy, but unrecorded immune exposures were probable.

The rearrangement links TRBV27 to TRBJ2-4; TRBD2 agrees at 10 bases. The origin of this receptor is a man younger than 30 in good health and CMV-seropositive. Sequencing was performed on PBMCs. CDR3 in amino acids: CASSLIAGGAKNIQYF. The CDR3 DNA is TGTGCCAGCAGTTTAATAGCGGGGGGTGCCAAAAACATTCAGTACTTC.